Shown below are 12 T cell receptor beta chains from a single sample sequenced in a study of T cells after yellow fever vaccination. TCRdb called the 5' RACE reads again in MiXCR, with one record for every CDR3 protein. The sample has around 340,000 distinct CDR3 sequences, 8.5% to 10% seen once. Here the sequenced sample was PBMCs, taken on the day of the first yellow fever vaccination. These TCRs come from a man between 18 and 29 years old who received the YFV17D yellow fever vaccine.

This clonotype was seen more than once but under ten times. The chain combines TRBV18 with TRBJ2-5; no clear D gene. The V gene's germline CDR1 is KGHSH and CDR2 LQKENI. This CDR3 has 13 amino acids. Trimming took 8 bases from V and 5 from J, leaving 15 bases between them. The CDR3 DNA reads TGTGCCAGCAGCCCACCTTCACAGGAGACCCAGTACTTC. It translates to CASSPPSQETQYF.

The table lists this clonotype with many counts. The rearrangement uses TRBV4-1 and TRBJ1-1, with 8 bases identical to TRBD1. From germline, CDR1 is MGHRA and CDR2 YSYEKL. This CDR3 spans 13 amino acids. V was clipped by 3 bases and J by 11 bases; unmatched bases: 8. The CDR3: CASSQLPGGSAFF. CDR3 coding DNA: TGCGCCAGCAGCCAGCTCCCAGGGGGCTCGGCTTTCTTT.

V usage is TRBV7-2 and J usage is TRBJ2-7; the D gene is possibly TRBD2 (6 bases). Germline V CDR1 and CDR2: SGHTA, FQGNSA. The CDR3 is 14 amino acids. V was cut by 1 base and J by 4 bases, with 11 bases left in between. CDR3 protein: CASSLDGGPYEQYF. The DNA for the CDR3 is TGTGCCAGCAGCTTAGACGGGGGACCTTACGAGCAGTACTTC.

The table lists this clonotype with many counts. V gene TRBV5-1 combines with J gene TRBJ2-3; perhaps TRBD2 as D (6 bases). The CDR3 loop spans 16 amino acids. Germline V gene data show CDR1 as SGHRS and CDR2 as YFSETQ. The germline V and J ends were trimmed by 2 bases and 0 bases, with 13 bases remaining between them. The CDR3 nucleotides are TGCGCCAGCAGCTTCCTCGGAGGGAGTAGCACAGATACGCAGTATTTT. This codes for CASSFLGGSSTDTQYF.

This clonotype was observed a few times. The genes are TRBV13 and TRBJ2-3, with D perhaps matching TRBD2 (6 bases). CDR1 is PRHDT, CDR2 FYEKMQ, per germline (reference sequence). V dropped 5 bases and J dropped 2 bases, with 11 bases sitting between them. The CDR3 is 14 residues long. CDR3 in amino acids: CASSTRLDTDTQYF. The DNA for the CDR3 is TGTGCCAGCAGCACCCGACTAGACACAGATACGCAGTATTTT.

This clonotype was found a few times. The CDR3 reads CASSYTLGLAGDYEQYV. CDR3 DNA: TGTGCCAGCAGTTATACCCTCGGACTAGCGGGGGATTACGAGCAGTACGTC. The chain has TRBV6-2 or TRBV6-3 and TRBJ2-7, with 13 positions matching TRBD2. V was pared by 3 bases and J by 4 bases, with 9 bases of the junction left unmatched. CDR3 length: 17 residues. The germline CDR1 and CDR2 sequences are MNHEY and SVGEGT.

This clonotype occurred a few times. V usage is TRBV30 and J usage is TRBJ2-1, with 7 bases aligning to TRBD2. Trimming at V came to 7 bases and at J to 6 bases, leaving 12 bases not matched to a gene. Germline CDR1 GTSNPN, CDR2 SVGIG (reference sequence). The CDR3 contains 14 residues. The CDR3 spells CASTQTSRSNEQFF. The CDR3 DNA follows: TGTGCCTCGACGCAGACTAGCAGAAGCAATGAGCAGTTCTTC. Using reference TRBV30 and TRBJ2-1 for the parts outside the CDR3, the full variable domain is SQTIHQWPATLVQPVGSPLSLECTVEGTSNPNLYWYRQAAGRGLQLLFYSVGIGQISSEVPQNLSASRPQDRQFILSSKKLLLSDSGFYLCASTQTSRSNEQFFGPGTRLTVL.

The chain couples TRBV5-1 to TRBJ2-2, with D possibly matching TRBD2 (5 bases). The CDR3 spans 16 residues. CDR1 is SGHRS, CDR2 YFSETQ, per germline. With 0 bases removed from V and 0 bases from J, the gap between germline ends came to 9 bases. The DNA of the CDR3 is TGCGCCAGCAGCTTGGCGGGGTCCCCGAACACCGGGGAGCTGTTTTTT. It specifies CASSLAGSPNTGELFF.

The rearrangement joins TRBV5-1 to TRBJ2-4; 8 nucleotides align to TRBD2. Germline V gene sequence: CDR1 SGHRS, CDR2 YFSETQ. This CDR3 is 16 amino acids long. Trimming took 4 bases from V and 3 from J; bases not matched to a gene: 9. DNA for the CDR3: TGCGCCAGCAGCGCCGGGGGGGGGGAAGGCAAAAACATTCAGTACTTC. Translating it yields CASSAGGGEGKNIQYF.

The CDR3 DNA follows: TGTGCCACCAGTTCTAGCGATACGCAGTATTTT. It encodes CATSSSDTQYF. The chain has TRBV24-1 and TRBJ2-3; D is possibly TRBD2 (5 bases). The CDR3 runs 11 residues. Germline V gives CDR1 KGHDR, CDR2 SFDVKD. Trimming removed 6 bases from V and 6 bases from J, with 6 bases in between.

This chain uses TRBV20-1 with TRBJ1-4, with D unclear. Germline CDR1 DFQATT, CDR2 SNEGSKA (reference sequence). This CDR3 has 11 amino acids. With 5 bases removed from V and 4 bases from J, the gap between germline ends came to 5 bases. CDR3 DNA: TGCAGTGCTTATAGTAATGAAAAACTGTTTTTT. This encodes CSAYSNEKLFF.

The sample holds many counts of this clonotype. The chain couples TRBV7-2 to TRBJ2-7; D gene unclear. The germline CDR1 and CDR2 sequences are SGHTA and FQGNSA. This CDR3 spans 13 amino acids. V was pared by 5 bases and J by 0 bases, with 8 bases between. The CDR3 reads CASSVSSSYEQYV. CDR3 DNA sequence: TGTGCCAGCAGCGTTTCAAGCTCCTACGAGCAGTACGTC.